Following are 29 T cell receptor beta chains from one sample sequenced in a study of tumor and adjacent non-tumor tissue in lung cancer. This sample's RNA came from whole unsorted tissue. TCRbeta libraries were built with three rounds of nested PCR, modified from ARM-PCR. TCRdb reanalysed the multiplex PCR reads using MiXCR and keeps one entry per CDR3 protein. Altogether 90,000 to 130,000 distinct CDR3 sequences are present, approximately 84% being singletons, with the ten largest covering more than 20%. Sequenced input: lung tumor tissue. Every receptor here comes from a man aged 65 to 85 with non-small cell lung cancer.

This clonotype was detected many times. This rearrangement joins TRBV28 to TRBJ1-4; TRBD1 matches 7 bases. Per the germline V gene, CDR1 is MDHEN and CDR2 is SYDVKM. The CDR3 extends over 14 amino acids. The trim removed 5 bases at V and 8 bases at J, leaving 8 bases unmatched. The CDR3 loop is CASSKGQEREKLFF. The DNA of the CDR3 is TGTGCCAGCAGTAAAGGACAGGAGAGAGAAAAACTGTTTTTT. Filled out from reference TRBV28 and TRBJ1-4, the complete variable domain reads DVKVTQSSRYLVKRTGEKVFLECVQDMDHENMFWYRQDPGLGLRLIYFSYDVKMKEKGDIPEGYSVSREKKERFSLILESASTNQTSMYLCASSKGQEREKLFFGSGTQLSVL.

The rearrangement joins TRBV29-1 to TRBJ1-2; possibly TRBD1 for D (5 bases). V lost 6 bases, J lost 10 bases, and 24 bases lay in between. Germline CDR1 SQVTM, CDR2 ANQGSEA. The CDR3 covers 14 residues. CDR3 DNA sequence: TGCAGCGTCCATCAACGAGTCCGGGGCGATGCCTACACCTTC. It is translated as CSVHQRVRGDAYTF.

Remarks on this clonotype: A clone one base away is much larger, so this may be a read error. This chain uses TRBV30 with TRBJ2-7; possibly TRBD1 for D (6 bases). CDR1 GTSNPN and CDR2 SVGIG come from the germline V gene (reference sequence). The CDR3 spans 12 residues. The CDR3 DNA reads TGTGCCTGGAGAGGGGACACCTACGAGCACTACTTC. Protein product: CAWRGDTYEHYF.

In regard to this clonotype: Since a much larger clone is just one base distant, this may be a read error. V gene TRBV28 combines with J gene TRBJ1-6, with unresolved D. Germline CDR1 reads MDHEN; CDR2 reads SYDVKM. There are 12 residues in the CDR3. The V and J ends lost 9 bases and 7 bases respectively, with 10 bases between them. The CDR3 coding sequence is TGTGCCAGAACGGAGTACAATTCACCCCTCCACTTT. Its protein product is CARTEYNSPLHF.

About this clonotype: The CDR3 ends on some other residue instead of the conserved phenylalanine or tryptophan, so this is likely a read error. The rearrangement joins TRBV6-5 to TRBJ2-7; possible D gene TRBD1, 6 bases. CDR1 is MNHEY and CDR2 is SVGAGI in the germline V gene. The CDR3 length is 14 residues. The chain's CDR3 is CAGSYVRGTYEQYL. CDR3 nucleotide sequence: TGTGCCGGCAGTTACGTGAGGGGGACCTATGAGCAGTACCTC.

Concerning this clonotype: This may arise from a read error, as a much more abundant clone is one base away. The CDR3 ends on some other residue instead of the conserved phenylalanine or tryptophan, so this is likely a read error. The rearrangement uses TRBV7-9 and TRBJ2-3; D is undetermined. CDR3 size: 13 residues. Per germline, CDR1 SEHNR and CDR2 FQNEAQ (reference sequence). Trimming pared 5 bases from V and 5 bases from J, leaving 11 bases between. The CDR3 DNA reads TGTGCCAGCAGCGGGCTAGAAAAAGATACGCAGTATTTA. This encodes CASSGLEKDTQYL.

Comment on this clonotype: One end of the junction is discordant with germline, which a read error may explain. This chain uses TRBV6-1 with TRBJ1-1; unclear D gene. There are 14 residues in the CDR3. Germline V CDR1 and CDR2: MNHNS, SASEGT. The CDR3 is CTSTEGRRHTEALF. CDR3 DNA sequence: TGTACCAGCACCGAAGGTCGGCGCCACACTGAAGCTCTCTTT.

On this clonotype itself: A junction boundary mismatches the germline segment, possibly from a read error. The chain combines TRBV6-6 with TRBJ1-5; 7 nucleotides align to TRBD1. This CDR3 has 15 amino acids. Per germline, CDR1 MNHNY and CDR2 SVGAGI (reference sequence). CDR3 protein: CVSSYHRDSDQPQHF. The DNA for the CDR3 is TGTGTCAGCAGTTACCACCGGGACAGCGATCAGCCCCAGCATTTT.

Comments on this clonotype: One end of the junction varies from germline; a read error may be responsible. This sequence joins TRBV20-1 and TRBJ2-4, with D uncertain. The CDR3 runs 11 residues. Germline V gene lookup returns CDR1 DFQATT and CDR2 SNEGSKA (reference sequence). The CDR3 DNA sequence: TGCAGTGCTAGCGATGGAAACATTCAGTATTTC. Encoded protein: CSASDGNIQYF.

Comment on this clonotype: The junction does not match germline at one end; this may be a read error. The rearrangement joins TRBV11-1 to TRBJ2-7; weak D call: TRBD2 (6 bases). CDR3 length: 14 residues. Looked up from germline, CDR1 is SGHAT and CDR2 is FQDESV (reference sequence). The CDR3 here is CVSNLSGPTYEQYF. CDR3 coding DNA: TGTGTCAGCAATTTAAGCGGGCCCACCTACGAGCAGTACTTC. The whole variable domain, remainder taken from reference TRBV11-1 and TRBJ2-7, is EAEVAQSPRYKITEKSQAVAFWCDPISGHATLYWYRQILGQGPELLVQFQDESVVDDSQLPKDRFSAERLKGVDSTLKIQPAELGDSAMYLCVSNLSGPTYEQYFGPGTRLTVT.

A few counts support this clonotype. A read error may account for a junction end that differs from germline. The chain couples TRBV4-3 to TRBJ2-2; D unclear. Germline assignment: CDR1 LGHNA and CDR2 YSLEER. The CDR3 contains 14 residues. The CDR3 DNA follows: TGCGCTAGCAGCCGGGTCGCAACCACCGGGGAGCTGTTTTTT. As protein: CASSRVATTGELFF.

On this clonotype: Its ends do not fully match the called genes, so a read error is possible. The CDR3 loop reads CASGQRGAKNIKYF. The CDR3, as DNA: TGCGCCAGCGGCCAGAGAGGAGCCAAAAACATTAAGTACTTC. The V call is TRBV4-3, the J call TRBJ2-4; D gene unclear. The CDR3 loop spans 14 amino acids. Germline V gene lookup returns CDR1 LGHNA and CDR2 YSLEER.

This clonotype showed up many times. CDR3 coding DNA: TGTGCCAGCAGAGGAGATGAAAAACTGTTTTTT. This encodes CASRGDEKLFF. The rearrangement joins TRBV6-6 to TRBJ1-4; D call uncertain. Deletions cut 6 bases from V and 6 bases from J, with 5 bases between. This CDR3 has 11 residues. CDR1 MNHNY and CDR2 SVGAGI come from the germline V gene (reference sequence).

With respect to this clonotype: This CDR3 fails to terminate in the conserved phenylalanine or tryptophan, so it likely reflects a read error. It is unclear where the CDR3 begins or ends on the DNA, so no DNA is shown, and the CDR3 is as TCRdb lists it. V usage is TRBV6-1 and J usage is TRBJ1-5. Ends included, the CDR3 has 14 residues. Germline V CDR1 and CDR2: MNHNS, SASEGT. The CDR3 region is CASSADGSNQPQPV.

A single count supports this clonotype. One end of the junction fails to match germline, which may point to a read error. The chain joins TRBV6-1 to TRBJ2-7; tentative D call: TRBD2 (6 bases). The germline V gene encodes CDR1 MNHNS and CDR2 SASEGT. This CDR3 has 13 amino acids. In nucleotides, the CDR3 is TGTACCAGCAGAAGAGCGGGCTCCTACGATCAGTATTTC. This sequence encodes CTSRRAGSYDQYF.

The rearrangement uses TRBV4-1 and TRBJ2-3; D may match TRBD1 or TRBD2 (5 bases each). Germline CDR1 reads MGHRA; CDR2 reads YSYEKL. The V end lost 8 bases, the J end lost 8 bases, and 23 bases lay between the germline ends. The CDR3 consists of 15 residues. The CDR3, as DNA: TGCGCCAGCGTGGATTTCGGGACCCCGGGTGGTACGCAGTATTTT. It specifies CASVDFGTPGGTQYF.

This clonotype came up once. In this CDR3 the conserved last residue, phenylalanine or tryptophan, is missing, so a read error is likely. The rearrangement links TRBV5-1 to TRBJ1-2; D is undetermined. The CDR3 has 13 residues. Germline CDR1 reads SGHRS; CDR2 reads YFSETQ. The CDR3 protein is CASSLEQSYGYTS. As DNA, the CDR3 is TGTGCCAGCAGCTTGGAACAATCCTATGGCTACACCTCC.

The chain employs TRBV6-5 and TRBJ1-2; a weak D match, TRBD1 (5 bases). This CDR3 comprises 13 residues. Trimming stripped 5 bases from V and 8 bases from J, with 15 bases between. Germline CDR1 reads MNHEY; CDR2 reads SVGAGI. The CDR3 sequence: CASSHYRSEGYTF. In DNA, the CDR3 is TGTGCCAGCAGTCACTACAGGAGTGAGGGCTACACCTTC.

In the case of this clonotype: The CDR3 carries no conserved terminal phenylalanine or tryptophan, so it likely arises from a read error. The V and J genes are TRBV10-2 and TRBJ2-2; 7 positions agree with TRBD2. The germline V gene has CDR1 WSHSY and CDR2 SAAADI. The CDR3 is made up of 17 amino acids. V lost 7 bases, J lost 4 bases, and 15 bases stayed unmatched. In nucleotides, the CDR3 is TGCGCCAGCACTGTCTCAGGACTAGGTCGGTCCACCGGGGAGCTGTTTTGT. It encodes CASTVSGLGRSTGELFC.

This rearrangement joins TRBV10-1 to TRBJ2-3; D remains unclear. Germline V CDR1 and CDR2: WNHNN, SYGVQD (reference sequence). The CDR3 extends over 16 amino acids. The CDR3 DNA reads TGCGTCATCAGCGAAGGGAACGGACCATCAACAGATACGCAGTATTTT. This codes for CVISEGNGPSTDTQYF.

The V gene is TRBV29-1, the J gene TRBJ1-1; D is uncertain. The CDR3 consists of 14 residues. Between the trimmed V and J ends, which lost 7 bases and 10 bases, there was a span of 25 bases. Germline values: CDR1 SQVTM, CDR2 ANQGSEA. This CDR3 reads CSETTGGPNSRAFF. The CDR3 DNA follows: TGCAGCGAAACCACGGGCGGGCCTAATAGCCGAGCTTTCTTT.

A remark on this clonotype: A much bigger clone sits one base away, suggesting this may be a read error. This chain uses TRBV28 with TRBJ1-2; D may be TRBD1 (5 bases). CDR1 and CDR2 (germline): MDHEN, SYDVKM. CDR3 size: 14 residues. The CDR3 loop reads CASGLSQGSYGYTF. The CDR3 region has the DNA TGTGCCAGCGGTTTATCCCAGGGCTCCTATGGCTACACCTTC.

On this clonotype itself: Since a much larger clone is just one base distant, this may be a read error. DNA of the CDR3: TGCAGTACACGGACTAGCGGGGGATTCAGGAACATTCAGTACTTC. Translated: CSTRTSGGFRNIQYF. The gene calls are TRBV20-1 and TRBJ2-4, with 13 bases aligning to TRBD2. The V gene's germline CDR1 is DFQATT and CDR2 SNEGSKA (reference sequence). V shed 8 bases and J 7 bases; nucleotides not matched to a gene: 11. CDR3 length: 15 residues.

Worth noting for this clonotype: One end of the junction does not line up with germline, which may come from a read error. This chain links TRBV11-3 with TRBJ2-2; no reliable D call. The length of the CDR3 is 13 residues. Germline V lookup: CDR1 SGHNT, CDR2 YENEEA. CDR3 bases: TGTGCCAACAGCTCGGCTCCCCCCGGAGAGCTGTTTTTT. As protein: CANSSAPPGELFF.

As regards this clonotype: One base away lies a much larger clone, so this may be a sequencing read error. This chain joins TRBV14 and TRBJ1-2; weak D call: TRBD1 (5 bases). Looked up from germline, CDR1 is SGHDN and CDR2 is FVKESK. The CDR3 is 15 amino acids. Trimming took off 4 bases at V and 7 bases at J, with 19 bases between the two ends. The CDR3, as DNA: TGTGCCAGCAGCCTAAGCCCCCTGGGGACGAGTGGCTACACCTTC. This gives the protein CASSLSPLGTSGYTF.

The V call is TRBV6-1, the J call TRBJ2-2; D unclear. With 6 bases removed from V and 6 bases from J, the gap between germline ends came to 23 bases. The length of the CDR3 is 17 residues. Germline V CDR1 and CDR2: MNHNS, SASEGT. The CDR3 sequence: CASRPSGKQRYPGELFF. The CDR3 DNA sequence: TGTGCCAGCAGACCTTCTGGGAAACAGAGGTATCCCGGGGAGCTGTTTTTT.

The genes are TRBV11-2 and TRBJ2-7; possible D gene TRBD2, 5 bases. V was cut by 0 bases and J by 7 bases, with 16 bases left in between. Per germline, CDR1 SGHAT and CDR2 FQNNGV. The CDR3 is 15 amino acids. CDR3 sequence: CASSLEGSLVEEQYF. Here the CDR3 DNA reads TGTGCCAGCAGCTTAGAGGGGAGCCTGGTGGAAGAGCAGTACTTC.

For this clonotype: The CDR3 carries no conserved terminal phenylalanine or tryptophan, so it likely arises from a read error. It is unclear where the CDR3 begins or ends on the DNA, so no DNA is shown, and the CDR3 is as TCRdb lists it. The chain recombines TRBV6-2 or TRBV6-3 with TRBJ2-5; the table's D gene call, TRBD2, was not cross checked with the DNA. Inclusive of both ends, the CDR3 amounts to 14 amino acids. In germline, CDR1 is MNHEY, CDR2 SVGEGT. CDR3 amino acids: CATEGLAASETRYL.

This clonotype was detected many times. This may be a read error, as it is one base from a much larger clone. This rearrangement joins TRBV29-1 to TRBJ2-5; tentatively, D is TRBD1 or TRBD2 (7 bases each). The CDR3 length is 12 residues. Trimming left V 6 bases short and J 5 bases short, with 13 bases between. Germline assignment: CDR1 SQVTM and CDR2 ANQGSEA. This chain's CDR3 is CSVRQGGETQYF. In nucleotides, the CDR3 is TGCAGCGTGAGACAGGGAGGGGAGACCCAGTACTTC.